This TCR beta chain was documented in a study of blood T cell repertoires in COVID-19. Across the study: T cells, B-cell-depleted T cells, or PBMCs provided the cDNA or gDNA that served as material.

Per the original methods: Scientists estimated how many nucleated cells there were by amplifying reference gene primers. Assay: immunoSEQ multiplex PCR; the TCRdb copy retains only in-frame clones and omits some. From that table come the V and J calls and clone size; the DNA was used to work out D and trimming. The repertoire consists of around 160,000 clones, with roughly 80% occurring once and the leading ten covering approximately 38%. The table lists this clone with a few counts. Germline CDR1 and CDR2: SGDLS and YYNGEE. The CDR3 is made up of 16 amino acids. Trimming removed 3 bases at V and 8 bases at J, with 23 bases between.

The sequenced sample was peripheral blood. The TCR sequence derives from a human donor in a cohort sampled during active COVID-19. This sequence joins TRBV9 and TRBJ1-2; perhaps TRBD1 as D (5 bases). CDR3 nucleotide sequence: TGTGCCAGCAGCGCCGATGAGTGGACACAGGAGAGCGGCTACACCTTC. Its translation: CASSADEWTQESGYTF.